What follows are 29 T cell receptor beta chains derived from one specimen sequenced in a study of T cells after yellow fever vaccination. Via MiXCR, TCRdb re-called the 5' RACE reads, giving one row per CDR3 protein. Of a few hundred thousand distinct CDR3 sequences in the sample, around 20% are singletons; the top ten hold 18%. This sample comprised PBMCs, obtained before the yellow fever booster vaccination. All receptors come from a man aged 18 to 29 who received the YFV17D yellow fever vaccine.

This clonotype turned up a few times. One junction end does not reproduce the germline sequence, and a read error may be involved. This chain connects TRBV12-3 or TRBV12-4 to TRBJ2-1; 10 positions match TRBD2. The CDR3 has 14 residues. CDR3 region: CASSVAGGNNEQFF. The DNA for the CDR3 is TGTGCCAGCAGTGTAGCGGGGGGCAACAATGAGCAGTTCTTC.

There are a few counts of this clonotype. The chain recombines TRBV9 with TRBJ1-4; the match to TRBD1 covers 9 bases. This CDR3 spans 12 amino acids. Looked up from germline, CDR1 is SGDLS and CDR2 is YYNGEE. Losses at the gene ends were 7 bases for V and 8 bases for J; bases not matched to a gene: 3. The CDR3 region has the DNA TGTGCCAGCGGGACAGGGCGAGAAAAACTGTTTTTT. It specifies CASGTGREKLFF.

This clonotype has a handful of counts. V gene TRBV10-3 combines with J gene TRBJ2-7, with D unresolved. CDR3 length: 15 amino acids. V was shortened by 2 bases and J by 6 bases, with 17 bases between the two germline ends. Germline V gene lookup returns CDR1 ENHRY and CDR2 SYGVKD. The CDR3 loop is CAISEGVIGRPEQYF. The CDR3 region has the DNA TGTGCCATCAGTGAGGGGGTTATAGGACGTCCCGAGCAGTACTTC.

This clonotype was observed a few times. V and J are TRBV28 and TRBJ1-2; D is undetermined. There are 11 residues in the CDR3. Trimming took 6 bases from V and 4 from J, leaving 6 bases between them. Germline CDR1 is MDHEN and CDR2 is SYDVKM. This CDR3 reads CASSAVYGYTF. The CDR3 region has the DNA TGTGCCAGCAGCGCGGTCTATGGCTACACCTTC.

J is TRBJ1-1 and V is TRBV19, with D tentatively TRBD1 (6 bases). With 5 bases removed from V and 1 base from J, the gap between germline ends came to 20 bases. The V gene's germline CDR1 is LNHDA and CDR2 SQIVND (reference sequence). This CDR3 has 17 amino acids. CDR3 sequence reads: CASSHALRGTQNTEAFF. Here the CDR3 DNA reads TGTGCCAGTAGTCACGCCCTTAGAGGGACACAGAACACTGAAGCTTTCTTT.

A few counts support this clonotype. This chain links TRBV4-1 with TRBJ2-1; TRBD2 aligns across 8 bases. This CDR3 comprises 16 residues. After removal of 1 base from V and 7 bases from J, the junction contained 9 bases not matched to a gene. The V gene's germline CDR1 is MGHRA and CDR2 YSYEKL. CDR3 region: CASSQAGTGGRNEQFF. The CDR3 DNA reads as TGCGCCAGCAGCCAAGCCGGGACGGGGGGGCGTAATGAGCAGTTCTTC.

The sample holds a few counts of this clonotype. The chain carries TRBV4-3 and TRBJ1-2; D is ambiguous. Trimming removed 1 base at V and 4 bases at J, with 10 bases between. CDR1 and CDR2 from the germline V gene are LGHNA and YSLEER. CDR3 size: 14 residues. The CDR3 reads CASSQVEGFYGYTF. Written as DNA, the CDR3 is TGCGCCAGCAGCCAAGTTGAGGGATTCTATGGCTACACCTTC.

The V and J genes are TRBV4-1 and TRBJ2-2, with TRBD2 matching over 8 bases. J was trimmed by 4 bases and V by 3 bases; bases with no gene match: 1. Germline CDR1 and CDR2: MGHRA and YSYEKL. There are 14 residues in the CDR3. The CDR3 loop reads CASSQGLVTGELFF. The CDR3 DNA sequence: TGCGCCAGCAGCCAGGGACTAGTCACCGGGGAGCTGTTTTTT.

The rearrangement joins TRBV4-1 to TRBJ2-7, with 9 bases that match TRBD2. The CDR3 covers 15 residues. V lost 0 bases, J lost 2 bases, and 2 bases stayed unmatched. Per germline, CDR1 MGHRA and CDR2 YSYEKL. The CDR3 is CASSQESSGAYEQYF. CDR3 DNA: TGCGCCAGCAGCCAAGAATCTAGCGGGGCCTACGAGCAGTACTTC.

Ten or more counts support this clonotype. The chain has TRBV12-3 or TRBV12-4 and TRBJ1-2; possibly TRBD1 for D (5 bases). Trimming removed 7 bases at V and 5 bases at J, with 14 bases between. This CDR3 comprises 13 residues. This CDR3 is CASNRDRGYGYTF. The CDR3 DNA is TGTGCCAGCAACCGGGACCGAGGATATGGCTACACCTTC.

The sample holds a few counts of this clonotype. In DNA form, the CDR3 reads TGTGCCAGCAGCCAATTTTCGGCCTACGAGCAGTACTTC. It translates to CASSQFSAYEQYF. The J gene is TRBJ2-7, the V gene TRBV3-1; the D is unclear. V was cut by 2 bases and J by 2 bases, with 7 bases left in between. There are 13 residues in the CDR3. CDR1 and CDR2 from the germline V gene are LGHDT and YNNKEL (reference sequence).

This clonotype was seen only a few times. The rearrangement uses TRBV28 and TRBJ2-1; 12 bases align to TRBD2. Trimming removed 2 bases from V and 0 bases from J; junction bases left unmatched: 14. The germline CDR1 and CDR2 sequences are MDHEN and SYDVKM. The CDR3 has 21 residues. DNA for the CDR3: TGTGCCAGCAGTTTAATCTTTGGACTAGCGGGGTCCTCAGGCTCCTACAATGAGCAGTTCTTC. It is translated as CASSLIFGLAGSSGSYNEQFF.

The chain has TRBV7-9 and TRBJ1-4; TRBD1 is a possible D gene (5 bases). The CDR3 is 18 residues long. From germline, CDR1 is SEHNR and CDR2 FQNEAQ (reference sequence). V shed 0 bases and J shed 8 bases, with 22 bases lying between them. CDR3 protein: CASSLASIRQLTKEKLFF. The CDR3 nucleotides are TGTGCCAGCAGCTTAGCGTCGATTAGACAGCTGACGAAGGAAAAACTGTTTTTT.

This chain joins TRBV20-1 and TRBJ1-6; a weak D match, TRBD1 (6 bases). The V end lost 2 bases, the J end lost 0 bases, and 11 bases lay between the germline ends. Germline CDR1 DFQATT, CDR2 SNEGSKA (reference sequence). The CDR3 totals 16 residues. Here the CDR3 DNA reads TGCAGTGCTAGAAAGACGGACAGCTCCTATAATTCACCCCTCCACTTT. It encodes CSARKTDSSYNSPLHF.

This clonotype has a handful of counts. The gene calls are TRBV20-1 and TRBJ2-5; 9 positions agree with TRBD2. CDR1 and CDR2 from the germline V gene are DFQATT and SNEGSKA (reference sequence). J was trimmed by 5 bases and V by 7 bases; bases with no gene match: 5. The CDR3 has 12 residues. CDR3 sequence: CSGKRGAETQYF. In DNA, the CDR3 is TGCAGTGGAAAGCGGGGGGCCGAGACCCAGTACTTC.

V is TRBV20-1 and J is TRBJ1-2, with 9 bases fitting TRBD1. Germline values: CDR1 DFQATT, CDR2 SNEGSKA (reference sequence). V lost 0 bases and J lost 5; bases outside the gene matches: 4. This CDR3 is 14 amino acids long. The CDR3 loop reads CSARDGQGLYGYTF. The CDR3 coding sequence is TGCAGTGCTAGAGATGGACAGGGGTTGTATGGCTACACCTTC.

This clonotype appeared a few times. V gene TRBV15 combines with J gene TRBJ2-4, with TRBD2 matching 7 bases. V was pared by 1 base and J by 0 bases, with 9 bases of the junction left unmatched. The CDR3 is 18 amino acids. Looked up from germline, CDR1 is LNHNV and CDR2 is YYDKDF (reference sequence). Written as DNA, the CDR3 is TGTGCCACCAGCAGAGGAGGGCAGGGACTATCAGCCAAAAACATTCAGTACTTC. It encodes CATSRGGQGLSAKNIQYF.

This clonotype has only a few counts. This chain joins TRBV10-3 and TRBJ1-1; TRBD1 matches at 7 bases. The CDR3 is 17 residues long. Losses at the gene ends were 6 bases for V and 1 base for J; bases not matched to a gene: 14. From germline, CDR1 is ENHRY and CDR2 SYGVKD. CDR3 in amino acids: CAIRDPGQSTWNTEAFF. The CDR3 region has the DNA TGTGCCATCAGGGATCCGGGACAGTCTACTTGGAACACTGAAGCTTTCTTT.

The CDR3 DNA sequence: TGTGCCAGCAGCGCGGGAGACAGGGACTCTGGCGAGCAGTACGTC. Translation: CASSAGDRDSGEQYV. The chain recombines TRBV21-1 with TRBJ2-7; the table names TRBD1, a call not compared with the DNA. TRBV21-1 constitutes a pseudogene. This CDR3 spans 15 amino acids.

The chain recombines TRBV9 with TRBJ2-2; D might be TRBD2 (6 bases). Per the germline V gene, CDR1 is SGDLS and CDR2 is YYNGEE. The germline V and J ends were trimmed by 3 bases and 4 bases, with 16 bases remaining between them. The CDR3 length is 16 residues. CDR3 DNA sequence: TGTGCCAGCAGCGCGAGACTAGTGGGGGGCACCGGGGAGCTGTTTTTT. Protein product: CASSARLVGGTGELFF.

This clonotype has only a few counts. V and J are TRBV9 and TRBJ1-2, with D hard to call. The V end was cut by 4 bases, the J end by 4 bases, with 11 bases between. This CDR3 spans 13 amino acids. CDR1 SGDLS and CDR2 YYNGEE come from the germline V gene. The CDR3 DNA reads as TGTGCCAGCAGCCCCGGATCGGTCTATGGCTACACCTTC. Residues: CASSPGSVYGYTF. Full variable domain (rest looked up from reference TRBV9 and TRBJ1-2): DSGVTQTPKHLITATGQRVTLRCSPRSGDLSVYWYQQSLDQGLQFLIQYYNGEERAKGNILERFSAQQFPDLHSELNLSSLELGDSALYFCASSPGSVYGYTFGSGTRLTVV.

This clonotype was recorded once. The V and J genes are TRBV29-1 and TRBJ1-1; D is undetermined. Deletions cut 6 bases from V and 1 base from J, with 9 bases between. The germline gives CDR1 SQVTM, CDR2 ANQGSEA. This CDR3 spans 12 amino acids. CDR3: CSVGFRNTEAFF. CDR3 sequence (DNA): TGCAGCGTGGGGTTTCGGAACACTGAAGCTTTCTTT.

This clonotype was found a few times. This sequence joins TRBV29-1 and TRBJ2-2; TRBD2 agrees at 8 bases. V trimming: 6 bases; J trimming: 1 base; junction bases outside the gene matches: 1. The length of the CDR3 is 13 residues. In germline, CDR1 is SQVTM, CDR2 ANQGSEA. The CDR3 spells CSVRGGNTGELFF. DNA for the CDR3: TGCAGCGTCCGGGGGGGGAACACCGGGGAGCTGTTTTTT.

This clonotype was picked up many times. This chain connects TRBV4-2 to TRBJ1-3; 7 bases fit TRBD1. The CDR3 loop spans 15 amino acids. Germline values: CDR1 LGHNA, CDR2 YNFKEQ. J gave up 4 bases and V 4 bases, and 7 bases lay outside the gene matches. The CDR3 coding sequence is TGTGCCAGCAGCCCCACAGGGGTGGAAGGAAACACCATATATTTT. Its protein product is CASSPTGVEGNTIYF.

The rearrangement links TRBV7-6 to TRBJ2-7; D call uncertain. V was trimmed by 1 base and J by 3 bases, leaving 10 bases between them. Germline V gives CDR1 SGHVS, CDR2 FNYEAQ. This CDR3 spans 14 amino acids. The CDR3 is CASSLGGTDYEQYF. The CDR3 DNA sequence: TGTGCCAGCAGCTTAGGCGGCACTGACTACGAGCAGTACTTC.

This chain joins TRBV7-2 and TRBJ2-5; 9 nucleotides match TRBD1. V shed 5 bases, J shed 5 bases, and the junction held 9 bases outside the gene matches. The CDR3 is 15 residues long. Germline V CDR1 and CDR2: SGHTA, FQGNSA. The CDR3 coding sequence is TGTGCCAGCAGCCCCCCGGGACAGGGTGCGGAGACCCAGTACTTC. Protein sequence: CASSPPGQGAETQYF.

The chain recombines TRBV20-1 with TRBJ2-5; a possible D gene is TRBD2 (7 bases). CDR1 is DFQATT, CDR2 SNEGSKA, per germline (reference sequence). The CDR3 is 13 residues long. Trimming took off 5 bases at V and 4 bases at J, with 14 bases between the two ends. The CDR3 reads CSAPGAGAETQYF. The CDR3, as DNA: TGCAGTGCTCCCGGCGCGGGGGCAGAGACCCAGTACTTC.

This clonotype was detected a few times. The V gene is TRBV29-1, the J gene TRBJ2-3; the match to TRBD2 covers 12 bases. V gave up 5 bases and J gave up 1 base; unmatched junction bases: 1. CDR3 length: 14 residues. Germline V gene sequence: CDR1 SQVTM, CDR2 ANQGSEA. This chain's CDR3 is CSVRLAGGTDTQYF. Written as DNA, the CDR3 is TGCAGCGTTCGACTAGCGGGGGGCACAGATACGCAGTATTTT.

This clonotype has only a few counts. The chain couples TRBV20-1 to TRBJ1-1; TRBD1 matches at 8 bases. With 7 bases clipped from V and 3 bases from J, the junction kept 7 bases outside the gene matches. The CDR3 is made up of 13 amino acids. Germline V gives CDR1 DFQATT, CDR2 SNEGSKA (reference sequence). The chain's CDR3 is CSVRTGGDTEAFF. CDR3 in DNA: TGCAGTGTTCGTACAGGGGGGGACACTGAAGCTTTCTTT.